These 30 T cell receptor beta chains originate from one sample sequenced in a study of beta chain features in type 1 diabetes. Every isolated RNA sample was fully reverse transcribed, so sequencing captured expressed TCRB transcripts. Clones were sequenced by immunoSEQ multiplex PCR, and TCRdb holds only the in-frame ones, with some missing. This table holds about 150,000 clones, roughly 9.1% found once. Sequencing was done on a sample of central memory CD4+ T cells from blood. All receptors derive from a young woman in good health.

A few counts support this clone. The J gene is TRBJ1-1, the V gene TRBV7-8; maybe TRBD1 (6 bases). The germline V gene encodes CDR1 SGHVS and CDR2 FQNEAQ. V gave up 3 bases and J gave up 0 bases, with 11 bases separating them. CDR3 length equals 15 residues. Here the CDR3 DNA reads TGTGCCAGCAGCTTGGAGAGGGGGATGAACACTGAAGCTTTCTTT. It translates to CASSLERGMNTEAFF.

The chain joins TRBV6-5 to TRBJ2-3, with D perhaps TRBD2 (6 bases). Germline CDR1 reads MNHEY; CDR2 reads SVGAGI. Trimming removed 5 bases at V and 4 bases at J, with 13 bases between. This CDR3 spans 14 amino acids. The CDR3 DNA sequence: TGTGCCAGCAGTCGGGGGAGCTCCCCAGATACGCAGTATTTT. Its translation: CASSRGSSPDTQYF.

V is TRBV19 and J is TRBJ2-1; TRBD2 might be the D (6 bases). Germline CDR1 is LNHDA and CDR2 is SQIVND (reference sequence). The length of the CDR3 is 14 residues. V dropped 9 bases and J dropped 4 bases, with 16 bases sitting between them. In DNA, the CDR3 is TGTGCCAGCATTGAAGCGGGCGGGTACAATGAGCAGTTCTTC. Encoded protein: CASIEAGGYNEQFF.

Notes on this clone: The sample contains more than one DNA sequence encoding this CDR3. The V call is TRBV29-1, the J call TRBJ2-6; D is unclear. V lost 4 bases and J 0 bases, leaving 7 bases between the germline ends. The CDR3 sequence is 14 residues long. CDR1 and CDR2 from the germline V gene are SQVTM and ANQGSEA. The DNA of the CDR3 is TGCAGCGTTGGAGGCTTCTCTGGGGCCAACGTCCTGACTTTC. Residues: CSVGGFSGANVLTF. Full variable domain (rest looked up from reference TRBV29-1 and TRBJ2-6): SAVISQKPSRDICQRGTSLTIQCQVDSQVTMMFWYRQQPGQSLTLIATANQGSEATYESGFVIDKFPISRPNLTFSTLTVSNMSPEDSSIYLCSVGGFSGANVLTFGAGSRLTVL.

In its sample, this clone was seen a few times. This chain connects TRBV6-1 to TRBJ2-5, with D tentatively TRBD2 (5 bases). Germline lookup yields CDR1 MNHNS and CDR2 SASEGT. Trimming pared 6 bases from V and 0 bases from J, leaving 5 bases between. This CDR3 has 12 amino acids. The CDR3 loop is CASRDYQETQYF. The CDR3 DNA sequence: TGTGCCAGCAGGGACTACCAAGAGACCCAGTACTTC.

The chain uses TRBV9 and TRBJ1-2; 8 nucleotides match TRBD1. Losses at the gene ends were 5 bases for V and 8 bases for J; bases not matched to a gene: 11. There are 14 residues in the CDR3. Germline CDR1 reads SGDLS; CDR2 reads YYNGEE. CDR3 protein: CASRKTTGAGGYTF. CDR3 DNA: TGTGCCAGCAGGAAGACGACAGGGGCGGGCGGCTACACCTTC.

The gene calls are TRBV6-6 and TRBJ2-7; 10 nucleotides line up with TRBD2. This CDR3 contains 15 residues. The trim removed 5 bases at V and 0 bases at J, leaving 4 bases unmatched. Per germline, CDR1 MNHNY and CDR2 SVGAGI (reference sequence). The CDR3 DNA follows: TGTGCCAGCAGTACGACTAGCGGGCTCTCCTACGAGCAGTACTTC. Translated, it gives CASSTTSGLSYEQYF.

Only a few counts were recorded for this clone. V usage is TRBV5-6 and J usage is TRBJ1-2; D is possibly TRBD1 (5 bases). The V gene's germline CDR1 is SGHDT and CDR2 YYEEEE. This CDR3 has 15 amino acids. Trimming shortened V by 0 bases and J by 6 bases, and 15 bases separated the two germline ends. This chain's CDR3 is CASSLEMRQTNGYTF. In nucleotides, the CDR3 is TGTGCCAGCAGCTTGGAAATGAGACAGACCAATGGCTACACCTTC.

This sequence joins TRBV6-1 and TRBJ1-5; D unresolved. Trimming removed 5 bases at V and 4 bases at J, with 9 bases between. Germline V gene data show CDR1 as MNHNS and CDR2 as SASEGT. CDR3 size: 13 residues. As DNA, the CDR3 is TGTGCCAGCAGTTGGGAGGGAAATCAGCCCCAGCATTTT. As protein: CASSWEGNQPQHF.

This clone has more than one count but fewer than ten. Here the CDR3 DNA reads TGTGCCAGCAGTGTACAGGGGGCGCGCGACGAGCAGTACTTC. It codes for CASSVQGARDEQYF. The chain employs TRBV6-5 and TRBJ2-7; 9 nucleotides match TRBD1. The CDR3 contains 14 residues. The V and J ends lost 5 bases and 5 bases, in that order; junction bases with no gene match: 7. CDR1 is MNHEY and CDR2 is SVGAGI in the germline V gene.

V and J are TRBV9 and TRBJ2-1; TRBD2 is a possible D gene (6 bases). Germline V gene sequence: CDR1 SGDLS, CDR2 YYNGEE. The V end was cut by 4 bases, the J end by 3 bases, with 14 bases between. The CDR3 runs to 15 residues. The CDR3 DNA sequence: TGTGCCAGCAGCTTAGGCGGGGCCGGCTACAATGAGCAGTTCTTC. Its protein product is CASSLGGAGYNEQFF.

The chain joins TRBV5-1 to TRBJ1-1; 7 nucleotides match TRBD1. CDR3 length equals 14 residues. V lost 5 bases to trimming and J lost 3 bases; unmatched junction nucleotides: 7. Germline V gene data show CDR1 as SGHRS and CDR2 as YFSETQ. In DNA form, the CDR3 reads TGCGCCAGCAGTCATCAGGGGGATGACACTGAAGCTTTCTTT. It specifies CASSHQGDDTEAFF.

This clone was detected a few times. The gene calls are TRBV7-2 and TRBJ1-1; D gene uncertain. This CDR3 region has 13 residues. Germline assignment: CDR1 SGHTA and CDR2 FQGNSA. The V end was cut by 5 bases, the J end by 3 bases, with 10 bases between. The CDR3 nucleotides are TGTGCCAGCAGCGCCAACTCGTACACTGAAGCTTTCTTT. It codes for CASSANSYTEAFF.

This clone occurred a few times. The chain employs TRBV5-1 and TRBJ2-5; 10 bases line up with TRBD2. J lost 5 bases, V lost 4 bases, and 5 bases had no gene match. The CDR3 runs 14 residues. Germline-derived CDR1 and CDR2 are SGHRS and YFSETQ. The CDR3 here is CASSGTSGVETQYF. The CDR3 coding sequence is TGCGCCAGCAGCGGAACTAGCGGGGTGGAGACCCAGTACTTC.

This clone was seen at least ten times. The V gene is TRBV4-2, the J gene TRBJ1-1; perhaps TRBD1 as D (5 bases). Trimming cost V 3 bases and J 4 bases, with 12 bases left between them. Per the germline V gene, CDR1 is LGHNA and CDR2 is YNFKEQ. This CDR3 is built from 14 residues. The CDR3 DNA follows: TGTGCCAGCAGCCACCCCGGGCAGGGCACTGAAGCTTTCTTT. Protein sequence: CASSHPGQGTEAFF.

The sample holds a few counts of this clone. This chain uses TRBV5-1 with TRBJ1-2; 11 bases align to TRBD1. CDR3 length: 17 amino acids. From germline, CDR1 is SGHRS and CDR2 YFSETQ. J lost 2 bases, V lost 4 bases, and 10 bases had no gene match. In DNA, the CDR3 is TGCGCCAGCAGCCGGACAGGGGGCGAAAGCTTCAACTATGGCTACACCTTC. Translated: CASSRTGGESFNYGYTF.

In this sample, this clone turned up many times. The chain uses TRBV7-8 and TRBJ2-3; no clear D gene. Germline V gene lookup returns CDR1 SGHVS and CDR2 FQNEAQ. This CDR3 is 16 amino acids long. Trimming took off 5 bases at V and 0 bases at J, with 15 bases between the two ends. The CDR3 bases are TGTGCCAGCAGCATACCCTGGCCCAGTAGCACAGATACGCAGTATTTT. The encoded protein is CASSIPWPSSTDTQYF.

The J gene is TRBJ2-7, the V gene TRBV29-1; 10 bases are a match to TRBD2. This CDR3 is built from 13 residues. The V gene end was trimmed by 6 bases and the J gene end by 6 bases; junction bases not matched to a gene: 8. In germline, CDR1 is SQVTM, CDR2 ANQGSEA. The CDR3 region is CSVKREGMGEQYF. The CDR3 nucleotides are TGCAGCGTGAAGCGGGAGGGAATGGGCGAGCAGTACTTC.

V and J are TRBV14 and TRBJ2-1; 14 bases align to TRBD2. V was clipped by 4 bases and J by 7 bases; unmatched bases: 6. The CDR3 covers 16 residues. Germline CDR1 SGHDN, CDR2 FVKESK. The CDR3 region has the DNA TGTGCCAGCAGCCGGAGACTAGCGGGAGGGGGAAATGAGCAGTTCTTC. This codes for CASSRRLAGGGNEQFF.

The V call is TRBV6-6, the J call TRBJ2-6, with D perhaps matching TRBD2 (5 bases). This CDR3 has 14 amino acids. The germline CDR1 and CDR2 sequences are MNHNY and SVGAGI (reference sequence). Trimming cost V 5 bases and J 2 bases, with 7 bases left between them. The CDR3 coding sequence is TGTGCCAGCAGTACGGGAACTGGGGCCAACGTCCTGACTTTC. The encoded protein is CASSTGTGANVLTF.

The chain joins TRBV6-6 to TRBJ2-6; weak D call: TRBD1 (5 bases). The germline CDR1 and CDR2 sequences are MNHNY and SVGAGI (reference sequence). The V end lost 5 bases, the J end lost 6 bases, and 8 bases lay between the germline ends. There are 13 residues in the CDR3. CDR3 nucleotides: TGTGCCAGCAGTGACAGAGCGGCCAACGTCCTGACTTTC. Translating it yields CASSDRAANVLTF.

This clone was recorded many times. This chain uses TRBV11-2 with TRBJ1-2; 8 nucleotides line up with TRBD1. Germline trimming cut 6 bases from V and 5 bases from J; bases unmatched to any gene: 11. The CDR3 runs 15 residues. Germline-derived CDR1 and CDR2 are SGHAT and FQNNGV. The CDR3 region is CASSPYRGDLYGYTF. The CDR3 DNA reads TGTGCCAGCAGTCCCTACAGGGGGGACCTTTATGGCTACACCTTC.

The chain employs TRBV7-9 and TRBJ2-7; 7 nucleotides line up with TRBD1. With V trimmed by 2 bases and J by 2 bases, 3 bases remained unmatched. The CDR3 totals 14 residues. In germline, CDR1 is SEHNR, CDR2 FQNEAQ (reference sequence). This chain's CDR3 is CASSLYRGPYEQYF. The CDR3 DNA reads TGTGCCAGCAGCTTATACAGGGGCCCCTACGAGCAGTACTTC.

A few counts support this clone. This chain connects TRBV15 to TRBJ1-1; D uncertain. Trimming removed 1 base from V and 1 base from J, with 4 bases in between. CDR1 is LNHNV, CDR2 YYDKDF, per germline (reference sequence). The CDR3 loop spans 13 amino acids. The CDR3: CATSRGQNTEAFF. The CDR3 DNA follows: TGTGCCACCAGCAGAGGACAGAACACTGAAGCTTTCTTT. The full variable domain, rest sourced from reference TRBV15 and TRBJ1-1, is DAMVIQNPRYQVTQFGKPVTLSCSQTLNHNVMYWYQQKSSQAPKLLFHYYDKDFNNEADTPDNFQSRRPNTSFCFLDIRSPGLGDTAMYLCATSRGQNTEAFFGQGTRLTVV.

This clone has a handful of counts. V and J are TRBV18 and TRBJ2-1; 7 bases align to TRBD2. Trimming cost V 3 bases and J 0 bases; bases outside gene matches: 8. The CDR3 length is 17 residues. CDR1 and CDR2 from the germline V gene are KGHSH and LQKENI. CDR3 bases: TGTGCCAGCTCACCTTCTAGCGGCCTGAGCTCCTACAATGAGCAGTTCTTC. It is translated as CASSPSSGLSSYNEQFF. Full variable domain (missing parts from reference TRBV18 and TRBJ2-1): NAGVMQNPRHLVRRRGQEARLRCSPMKGHSHVYWYRQLPEEGLKFMVYLQKENIIDESGMPKERFSAEFPKEGPSILRIQQVVRGDSAAYFCASSPSSGLSSYNEQFFGPGTRLTVL.

In this sample, this clone turned up a few times. The chain couples TRBV6-4 to TRBJ1-1, with D unresolved. CDR3 length: 13 residues. The V end was cut by 4 bases, the J end by 4 bases, with 10 bases between. Germline CDR1 and CDR2: MRHNA and SNTAGT. The CDR3 loop reads CASSAEVGTEAFF. The CDR3 bases are TGTGCCAGCAGTGCGGAGGTTGGCACTGAAGCTTTCTTT.

This clone came up a few times. V is TRBV5-4 and J is TRBJ1-2, with D tentatively TRBD1 (5 bases). Trimming left V 4 bases short and J 1 base short, with 17 bases between. Germline V gene sequence: CDR1 SGHNT, CDR2 YYREEE (reference sequence). CDR3 length: 16 residues. The CDR3 region has the DNA TGTGCCAGCAGCCTTCGCGACGGGGGTAGTAACTATGGCTACACCTTC. Translated, it gives CASSLRDGGSNYGYTF.

V is TRBV5-1 and J is TRBJ2-5; 8 nucleotides line up with TRBD1. The length of the CDR3 is 16 residues. The junction had 8 bases not matched to a gene; V was cut back by 0 bases and J by 4 bases. The germline V gene encodes CDR1 SGHRS and CDR2 YFSETQ. The CDR3 here is CASSLGTGSGRETQYF. The CDR3 DNA sequence: TGCGCCAGCAGCTTGGGGACAGGGTCGGGTAGAGAGACCCAGTACTTC.

The chain links TRBV19 to TRBJ1-6; 8 nucleotides line up with TRBD1. Germline V gives CDR1 LNHDA, CDR2 SQIVND (reference sequence). V shed 3 bases and J 4 bases; nucleotides not matched to a gene: 5. This CDR3 has 16 amino acids. The CDR3 DNA is TGTGCCAGTAGTATGAAAGGGACAGGATATAATTCACCCCTCCACTTT. Translated, it gives CASSMKGTGYNSPLHF.

The gene calls are TRBV7-3 and TRBJ2-7, with D possibly being TRBD2 (6 bases). The V gene lost 0 bases and the J gene lost 7 bases, with 16 bases spanning the gap. CDR3 size: 15 residues. Germline CDR1 is SGHTA and CDR2 is FQGTGA. This CDR3 reads CASSLTHGTPGEQYF. The CDR3 bases are TGTGCCAGCAGCTTAACCCATGGGACTCCGGGGGAGCAGTACTTC.